A selection of T cell receptor beta chains follows, all from one sample in a study of cytomegalovirus exposure and HLA in healthy donors. Some clones are missing from TCRdb's copy, which holds only in-frame ones; the method was immunoSEQ multiplex PCR. The table records nearly 95,000 clones, 7.6% of them present only once. Sequenced sample: PBMCs. Receptor source: a man aged 45 to 65 in good health and CMV-seronegative. CDR3s leave out the opening cysteine and the closing phenylalanine or tryptophan. The order of the fields is V gene, J gene, CDR3 protein.

TRBV5-1	TRBJ1-1	ASSGTGLNTEAF
TRBV4-2	TRBJ2-7	ASSQQNGLRGLAVYEQY
TRBV4-1	TRBJ2-7	ASSRFSGGSYEQY
TRBV28	TRBJ2-7	ASKRREESYEQY
TRBV27	TRBJ2-7	ASRRAGWYEQY
TRBV7-9	TRBJ1-1	ASSLAGAAREAF
TRBV5-1	TRBJ1-2	ASSTSTGPYGYT
TRBV5-4	TRBJ1-2	ASSLNRVIYGYT
TRBV15	TRBJ2-7	ATSSGQYRGMAYEQY
TRBV4-2	TRBJ2-2	ASSQERGGGGELF
TRBV29-1	TRBJ2-7	SVRASYEQY
TRBV4-1	TRBJ1-6	ASSQDGERHSPLH
TRBV5-6	TRBJ1-2	ASSLGRRVNYGYT
TRBV7-9	TRBJ2-1	ASSPGGARNEQF
TRBV5-1	TRBJ1-5	ASSLGHHSNQPQH
TRBV5-8	TRBJ2-1	AWDRRIGNEQF
TRBV7-9	TRBJ1-1	ASSRTGWDSEAF
TRBV7-3	TRBJ1-2	ASSPRSGGGGYT
TRBV7-9	TRBJ2-1	ASSLDGLAGGLGLNEQF
TRBV5-1	TRBJ2-3	ASSFLTGGITDTQY
TRBV28	TRBJ2-1	ASTPTANNEQF
TRBV27	TRBJ2-1	ASSSGTGSHNEQF
TRBV7-8	TRBJ2-2	ASSLEDRATGELF
TRBV5-6	TRBJ2-1	ASSFDILGNEQF
TRBV7-8	TRBJ1-2	ASSSGSGTGPISGGYT
TRBV5-6	TRBJ2-3	ASSQSGTGREY
TRBV7-3	TRBJ2-3	ASSSGTSGLGTDTQY
TRBV9	TRBJ2-2	ASSSGGRTSNTGELF
TRBV28	TRBJ2-5	ASSFRSGSGTQY
TRBV5-5	TRBJ2-7	ASSSETGGPYEQY
TRBV9	TRBJ2-2	ASSVGPGGSGELF
TRBV2	TRBJ2-1	ASSVSSGSYNEQF
TRBV6-5	TRBJ1-2	ASEGGYGYT
TRBV5-1	TRBJ2-5	ASSGDRGEYQETQY
TRBV18	TRBJ2-7	ASSRRQEGAYEQY
TRBV7-7	TRBJ2-2	ASSLGRSSRELF
TRBV7-8	TRBJ2-2	ASSLAQGDVNTGELF